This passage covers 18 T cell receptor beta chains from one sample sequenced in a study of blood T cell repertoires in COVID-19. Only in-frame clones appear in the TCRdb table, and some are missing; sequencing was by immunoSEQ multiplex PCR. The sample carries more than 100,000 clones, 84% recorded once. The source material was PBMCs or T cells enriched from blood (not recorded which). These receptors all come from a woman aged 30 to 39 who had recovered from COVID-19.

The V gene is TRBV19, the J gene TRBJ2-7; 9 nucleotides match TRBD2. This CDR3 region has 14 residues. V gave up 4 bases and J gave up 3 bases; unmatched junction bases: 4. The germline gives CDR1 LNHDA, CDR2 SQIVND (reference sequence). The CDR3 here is CASSRREGGYEQYF. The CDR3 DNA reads TGTGCCAGTAGTAGGCGGGAGGGAGGCTACGAGCAGTACTTC.

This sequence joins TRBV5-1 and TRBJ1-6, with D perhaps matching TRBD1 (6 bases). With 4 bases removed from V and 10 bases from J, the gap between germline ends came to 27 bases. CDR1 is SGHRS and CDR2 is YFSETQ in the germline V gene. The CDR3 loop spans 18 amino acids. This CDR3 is CASSPRAGAVPRESPLHF. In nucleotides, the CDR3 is TGCGCCAGCAGCCCCCGGGCAGGGGCCGTCCCGAGGGAGTCACCCCTCCACTTT.

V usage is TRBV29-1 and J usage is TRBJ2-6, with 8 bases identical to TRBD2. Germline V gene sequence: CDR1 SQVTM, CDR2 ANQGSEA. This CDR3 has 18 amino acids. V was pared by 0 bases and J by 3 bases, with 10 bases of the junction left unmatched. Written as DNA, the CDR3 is TGCAGCGTTGAAGACGGGGTAAGCGGGAGAAATGGGGCCAACGTCCTGACTTTC. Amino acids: CSVEDGVSGRNGANVLTF. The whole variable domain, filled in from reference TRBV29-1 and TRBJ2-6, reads SAVISQKPSRDICQRGTSLTIQCQVDSQVTMMFWYRQQPGQSLTLIATANQGSEATYESGFVIDKFPISRPNLTFSTLTVSNMSPEDSSIYLCSVEDGVSGRNGANVLTFGAGSRLTVL.

CDR3 residues: CALRRDYEQYF. The CDR3 DNA follows: TGTGCCTTGAGGCGGGACTACGAGCAGTACTTC. The genes are TRBV7-3 and TRBJ2-7, with a weak D call TRBD2 (6 bases). From germline, CDR1 is SGHTA and CDR2 FQGTGA. Trimming left V 11 bases short and J 3 bases short, with 11 bases between. CDR3 length: 11 amino acids.

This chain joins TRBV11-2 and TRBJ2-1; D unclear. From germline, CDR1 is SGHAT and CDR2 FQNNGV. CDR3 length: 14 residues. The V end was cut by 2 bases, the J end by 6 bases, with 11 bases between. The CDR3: CASSLMRRRNEQFF. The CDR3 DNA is TGTGCCAGCAGCTTAATGAGGCGGCGCAATGAGCAGTTCTTC.

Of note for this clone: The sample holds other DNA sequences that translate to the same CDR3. This chain's CDR3 is CASSLSGNQPQHF. CDR3 nucleotide sequence: TGTGCCAGCAGCTTGAGTGGCAATCAGCCCCAGCATTTT. The J gene is TRBJ1-5, the V gene TRBV11-2; D remains ambiguous. Per the germline V gene, CDR1 is SGHAT and CDR2 is FQNNGV. The CDR3 is 13 residues long. Between the trimmed V and J ends, which lost 3 bases and 2 bases, there was a span of 5 bases.

The CDR3 nucleotides are TGTGCCAGCAGTGAATTGCGGGGCCCCTACGAGCAGTACTTC. Its translation is CASSELRGPYEQYF. This chain links TRBV6-1 with TRBJ2-7; a weak D match, TRBD2 (6 bases). Between the trimmed V and J ends, which lost 2 bases and 2 bases, there was a span of 10 bases. Germline V gives CDR1 MNHNS, CDR2 SASEGT. There are 14 residues in the CDR3.

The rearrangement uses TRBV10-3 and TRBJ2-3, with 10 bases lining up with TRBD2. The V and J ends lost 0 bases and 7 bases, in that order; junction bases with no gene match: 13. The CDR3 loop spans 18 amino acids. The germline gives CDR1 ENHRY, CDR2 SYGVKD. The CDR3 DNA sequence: TGTGCCATCAGTGAGTCGGGTTATAGGGCTAGCGGGGGCAATACGCAGTATTTT. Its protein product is CAISESGYRASGGNTQYF.

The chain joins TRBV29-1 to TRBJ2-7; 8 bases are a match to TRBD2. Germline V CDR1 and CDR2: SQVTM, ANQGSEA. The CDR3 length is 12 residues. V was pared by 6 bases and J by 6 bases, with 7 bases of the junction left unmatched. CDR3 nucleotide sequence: TGCAGCGTAGCGGGAGAGGGGTTCGAGCAGTACTTC. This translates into CSVAGEGFEQYF.

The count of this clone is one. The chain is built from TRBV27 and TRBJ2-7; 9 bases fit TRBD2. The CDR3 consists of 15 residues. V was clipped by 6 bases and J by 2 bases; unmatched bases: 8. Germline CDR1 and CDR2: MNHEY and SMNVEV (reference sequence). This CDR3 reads CASSRWVAGAYEQYF. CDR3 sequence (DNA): TGTGCCAGCAGCCGATGGGTAGCGGGAGCCTACGAGCAGTACTTC.

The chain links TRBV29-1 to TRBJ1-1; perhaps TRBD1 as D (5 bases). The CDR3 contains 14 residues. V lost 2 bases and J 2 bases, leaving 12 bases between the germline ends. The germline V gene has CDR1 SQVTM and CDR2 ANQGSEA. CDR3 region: CSVEPGFFNTEAFF. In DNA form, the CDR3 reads TGCAGCGTTGAACCAGGGTTTTTTAACACTGAAGCTTTCTTT.

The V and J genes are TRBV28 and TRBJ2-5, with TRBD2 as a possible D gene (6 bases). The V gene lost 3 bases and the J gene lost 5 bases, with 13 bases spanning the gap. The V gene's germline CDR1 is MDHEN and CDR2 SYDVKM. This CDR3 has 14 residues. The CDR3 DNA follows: TGTGCCAGCAGTTTTCTAGCGACCAAGGAGACCCAGTACTTC. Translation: CASSFLATKETQYF.

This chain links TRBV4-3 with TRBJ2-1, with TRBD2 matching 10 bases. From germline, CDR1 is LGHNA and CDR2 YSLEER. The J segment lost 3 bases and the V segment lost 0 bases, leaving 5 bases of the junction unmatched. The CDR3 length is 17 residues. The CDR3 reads CASSQDFGLAVYNEQFF. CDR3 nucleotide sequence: TGCGCCAGCAGCCAAGATTTCGGACTAGCGGTCTACAATGAGCAGTTCTTC.

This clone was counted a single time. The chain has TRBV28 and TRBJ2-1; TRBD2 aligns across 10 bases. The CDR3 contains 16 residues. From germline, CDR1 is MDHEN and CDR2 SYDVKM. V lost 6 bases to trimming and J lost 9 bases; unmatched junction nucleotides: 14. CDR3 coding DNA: TGTGCCAGCAGCAGAGCGGGAGGGCCTTTAGGTGGTGAGCAGTTCTTC. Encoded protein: CASSRAGGPLGGEQFF.

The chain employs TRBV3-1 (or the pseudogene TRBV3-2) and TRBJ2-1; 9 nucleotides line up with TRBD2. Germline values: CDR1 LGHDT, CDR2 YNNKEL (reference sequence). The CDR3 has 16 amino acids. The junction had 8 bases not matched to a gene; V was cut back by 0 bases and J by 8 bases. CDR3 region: CASSQDGRGGADEQFF. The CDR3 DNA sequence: TGTGCCAGCAGCCAAGATGGGCGGGGGGGAGCCGATGAGCAGTTCTTC.

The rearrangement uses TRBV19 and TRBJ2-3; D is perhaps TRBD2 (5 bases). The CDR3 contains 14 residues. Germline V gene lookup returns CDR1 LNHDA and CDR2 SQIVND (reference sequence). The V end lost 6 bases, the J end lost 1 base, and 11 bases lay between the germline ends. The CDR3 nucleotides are TGTGCCAGTAGCCCCGAGGGTGGCACAGATACGCAGTATTTT. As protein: CASSPEGGTDTQYF.

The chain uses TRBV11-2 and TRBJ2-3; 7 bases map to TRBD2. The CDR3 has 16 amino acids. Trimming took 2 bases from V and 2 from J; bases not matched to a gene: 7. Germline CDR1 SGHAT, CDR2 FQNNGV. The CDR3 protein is CASSLRGAGSTDTQYF. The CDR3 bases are TGTGCCAGCAGCTTAAGGGGAGCGGGGTCCACAGATACGCAGTATTTT.

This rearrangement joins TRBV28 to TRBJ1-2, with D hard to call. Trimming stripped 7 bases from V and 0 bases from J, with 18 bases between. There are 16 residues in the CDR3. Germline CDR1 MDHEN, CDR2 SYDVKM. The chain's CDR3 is CASTRVTFPANYGYTF. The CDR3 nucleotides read TGTGCCAGCACCCGGGTAACGTTTCCGGCTAACTATGGCTACACCTTC.